Described below is a single T cell receptor (beta chain) sequence and its context. Its target is unknown. The ends were cut back, 3 bases at V and 6 bases at J, with 11 bases in the middle. The CDR3 covers 14 residues. CDR1 is LNHDA, CDR2 SQIVND, per germline (reference sequence). This entry is derived from a study of naive and memory T cell subsets. An equimolar mix of two oligonucleotides served as the beta constant-region primer for TRBC1 and TRBC2. The ligated cDNA underwent four PCR rounds using SP2 and nested alpha and beta constant-region primers. TCRdb analysed the UMI-ligation and nested PCR reads with MiXCR anew, one entry per CDR3 protein. In the table there are around 83,000 distinct CDR3 sequences, approximately 10% of which are singletons. Study outcomes and limitations: RNA-based TCR counts may shift with T cell activation and differentiation. Especially in CD8 cells, naive repertoires contained a few larger clonotypes, possibly CD45RA-re-expressing memory cells.

After the first PCR, alpha and beta chain libraries were processed separately. The TCR was taken from a human donor in good health. Source material: naive CD4+ T cells from blood. The V and J genes are TRBV19 and TRBJ2-2; D is unresolved. CDR3 nucleotides: TGTGCCAGTAGTATGAAGGTGACGTCCGGGGAGCTGTTTTTT. Encoded protein: CASSMKVTSGELFF.